A selection of T cell receptor beta chains follows, all from one sample in a study of follicular helper T cells after annual influenza vaccination. Method: immunoSEQ multiplex PCR; TCRdb's copy keeps in-frame clones and lacks some. The sample consists of approximately 25,000 clones, roughly 80% of them appearing once. Sequenced material: CXCR5+ CD38- circulating T follicular helper cells from blood, taken on the day of influenza vaccination. Source of these receptors: an adult who received the influenza vaccine. Both conserved end residues are part of each CDR3. D genes are given only for firm matches. Rows give clone size only sometimes, using once, few, many, or a class for an expanded clone.

CDR3 protein: CASSVMGLLTDTQYF
CDR3 DNA: TGTGCCAGCAGTGTGATGGGACTTCTTACAGATACGCAGTATTTT
clone size: NA
J gene: TRBJ2-3
V gene: TRBV2
D gene: NA

CDR3 protein: CATGGSGSSYEQYF
CDR3 DNA: TGTGCCACGGGGGGTTCCGGAAGCTCCTACGAGCAGTACTTC
clone size: NA
J gene: TRBJ2-7
V gene: TRBV28
D gene: TRBD2

CDR3 protein: CASSQLTGNSYEQYF
CDR3 DNA: TGTGCCAGCAGCCAATTGACAGGGAATTCCTACGAGCAGTACTTC
clone size: NA
J gene: TRBJ2-7
V gene: TRBV11-2
D gene: TRBD1

CDR3 protein: CASSTSGHHTGELFF
CDR3 DNA: TGTGCCAGCAGCACTAGTGGCCATCACACCGGGGAGCTGTTTTTT
clone size: once
J gene: TRBJ2-2
V gene: TRBV9
D gene: NA

CDR3 protein: CASSPAGLAGVHEQFF
CDR3 DNA: TGTGCCAGCAGCCCTGCGGGACTAGCGGGAGTCCATGAGCAGTTCTTC
clone size: NA
J gene: TRBJ2-1
V gene: TRBV4-2
D gene: TRBD2

CDR3 protein: CASSSGQGGAETQYF
CDR3 DNA: TGTGCCAGCAGCTCCGGACAGGGAGGTGCGGAGACCCAGTACTTC
clone size: NA
J gene: TRBJ2-5
V gene: TRBV7-3
D gene: TRBD1

CDR3 protein: CASSLWGRGGSAEAFF
CDR3 DNA: TGCGCCAGCAGCTTGTGGGGCCGTGGGGGGAGCGCTGAAGCTTTCTTT
clone size: NA
J gene: TRBJ1-1
V gene: TRBV5-1
D gene: NA

CDR3 protein: CASSRDWGTGELFF
CDR3 DNA: TGTGCCAGCAGCCGGGACTGGGGAACCGGGGAGCTGTTTTTT
clone size: once
J gene: TRBJ2-2
V gene: TRBV7-2
D gene: NA

CDR3 protein: CASSPGSYGYTF
CDR3 DNA: TGTGCCAGCAGCCCAGGGTCCTATGGCTACACCTTC
clone size: NA
J gene: TRBJ1-2
V gene: TRBV6-5
D gene: NA

CDR3 protein: CASSLWGPPRNTEAFF
CDR3 DNA: TGTGCCAGCAGCTTGTGGGGGCCCCCGAGGAACACTGAAGCTTTCTTT
clone size: NA
J gene: TRBJ1-1
V gene: TRBV5-6
D gene: NA

CDR3 protein: CASSLAPGTGELFF
CDR3 DNA: TGTGCCAGCAGCTTAGCCCCGGGGACCGGGGAGCTGTTTTTT
clone size: once
J gene: TRBJ2-2
V gene: TRBV11-3
D gene: NA

CDR3 protein: CASRFGGGWGYTF
CDR3 DNA: TGTGCCAGCCGCTTTGGGGGGGGCTGGGGCTACACCTTC
clone size: NA
J gene: TRBJ1-2
V gene: TRBV5-6
D gene: NA

CDR3 protein: CASSSRGLSNQPQHF
CDR3 DNA: TGTGCCAGCAGCTCCAGGGGGCTGAGCAATCAGCCCCAGCATTTT
clone size: NA
J gene: TRBJ1-5
V gene: TRBV6-5
D gene: TRBD1

CDR3 protein: CASSLLAGGGTDTQYF
CDR3 DNA: TGTGCCAGCAGTCTACTAGCGGGAGGAGGAACAGATACGCAGTATTTT
clone size: NA
J gene: TRBJ2-3
V gene: TRBV28
D gene: TRBD2

CDR3 protein: CASSFLSGLAGSNTGELFF
CDR3 DNA: TGTGCCAGCAGCTTCCTAAGCGGACTAGCGGGTTCAAACACCGGGGAGCTGTTTTTT
clone size: NA
J gene: TRBJ2-2
V gene: TRBV2
D gene: TRBD2

CDR3 protein: CASTPLAGVITDTQYF
CDR3 DNA: TGTGCCAGCACCCCTCTAGCGGGGGTCATCACAGATACGCAGTATTTT
clone size: once
J gene: TRBJ2-3
V gene: TRBV11-2
D gene: TRBD2

CDR3 protein: CASTGTGVSYEQYF
CDR3 DNA: TGTGCCAGCACCGGGACAGGGGTCTCCTACGAGCAGTACTTC
clone size: NA
J gene: TRBJ2-7
V gene: TRBV6-5
D gene: TRBD1

CDR3 protein: CASSPIDRNTEAFF
CDR3 DNA: TGTGCCAGCAGTCCTATTGACAGGAACACTGAAGCTTTCTTT
clone size: NA
J gene: TRBJ1-1
V gene: TRBV2
D gene: NA

CDR3 protein: CATSNPLRVVDNEQFF
CDR3 DNA: TGTGCCACCAGCAATCCCCTGCGGGTTGTCGACAATGAGCAGTTCTTC
clone size: once
J gene: TRBJ2-1
V gene: TRBV15
D gene: NA

CDR3 protein: CASKPPGQRFYGYTF
CDR3 DNA: TGTGCCAGCAAACCGCCGGGACAGAGATTCTATGGCTACACCTTC
clone size: NA
J gene: TRBJ1-2
V gene: TRBV19
D gene: TRBD1

CDR3 protein: CASGTGGYEQYF
CDR3 DNA: TGCGCCAGCGGGACAGGGGGCTACGAGCAGTACTTC
clone size: NA
J gene: TRBJ2-7
V gene: TRBV5-1
D gene: TRBD1

CDR3 protein: CAIGTGGPEAFF
CDR3 DNA: TGTGCCATTGGGACAGGGGGCCCTGAAGCTTTCTTT
clone size: NA
J gene: TRBJ1-1
V gene: TRBV10-3
D gene: TRBD1

CDR3 protein: CASSPEGVVYTF
CDR3 DNA: TGCGCCAGCAGCCCCGAGGGAGTGGTCTACACCTTC
clone size: NA
J gene: TRBJ1-2
V gene: TRBV5-1
D gene: NA

CDR3 protein: CASSKDRGLDGYTF
CDR3 DNA: TGTGCCAGCAGTAAGGACAGGGGGCTTGATGGCTACACCTTC
clone size: once
J gene: TRBJ1-2
V gene: TRBV6-5
D gene: TRBD1

CDR3 protein: CASSLSTGRIYNEQFF
CDR3 DNA: TGTGCCAGCAGCTTATCTACGGGTCGGATCTACAATGAGCAGTTCTTC
clone size: NA
J gene: TRBJ2-1
V gene: TRBV11-2
D gene: NA

CDR3 protein: CASRVLSGGRTNTEAFF
CDR3 DNA: TGTGCCAGTAGGGTACTCTCAGGGGGAAGGACGAACACTGAAGCTTTCTTT
clone size: NA
J gene: TRBJ1-1
V gene: TRBV19
D gene: TRBD1

CDR3 protein: CASSSGLETDTQYF
CDR3 DNA: TGTGCCAGCAGCTCCGGACTAGAAACAGATACGCAGTATTTT
clone size: NA
J gene: TRBJ2-3
V gene: TRBV11-2
D gene: TRBD2

CDR3 protein: CASSDQLGGGETQYF
CDR3 DNA: TGTGCCAGCAGTGATCAGCTTGGAGGTGGGGAGACCCAGTACTTC
clone size: NA
J gene: TRBJ2-5
V gene: TRBV2
D gene: NA

CDR3 protein: CASRLGVTGGYEKLFF
CDR3 DNA: TGTGCCAGCAGATTGGGGGTAACCGGGGGTTATGAAAAACTGTTTTTT
clone size: NA
J gene: TRBJ1-4
V gene: TRBV6-6
D gene: NA

CDR3 protein: CASSPKPQSSYEQYF
CDR3 DNA: TGTGCCAGCAGCCCGAAGCCCCAAAGCTCCTACGAGCAGTACTTC
clone size: NA
J gene: TRBJ2-7
V gene: TRBV7-6
D gene: NA

CDR3 protein: CASSAQTGSNSPLHF
CDR3 DNA: TGCGCCAGCAGCGCACAGACAGGGAGTAATTCACCCCTCCACTTT
clone size: NA
J gene: TRBJ1-6
V gene: TRBV5-1
D gene: TRBD1

CDR3 protein: CASSTLDNPYYNEQFF
CDR3 DNA: TGTGCCAGCAGCACCTTAGACAATCCCTATTACAATGAGCAGTTCTTC
clone size: NA
J gene: TRBJ2-1
V gene: TRBV9
D gene: NA

CDR3 protein: CASSSLAPHTYTF
CDR3 DNA: TGTGCCAGCAGCTCGCTTGCCCCCCACACATACACCTTC
clone size: NA
J gene: TRBJ1-2
V gene: TRBV11-2
D gene: NA

CDR3 protein: CASSLGLAPGELFF
CDR3 DNA: TGTGCCAGCAGCTTGGGACTAGCCCCCGGGGAGCTGTTTTTT
clone size: NA
J gene: TRBJ2-2
V gene: TRBV5-5
D gene: TRBD2

CDR3 protein: CASSQVRGRGTNEKLFF
CDR3 DNA: TGTGCCAGCAGCCAAGTGCGGGGGCGAGGAACTAATGAAAAACTGTTTTTT
clone size: NA
J gene: TRBJ1-4
V gene: TRBV14
D gene: NA

CDR3 protein: CSVDPQVLTDTQYF
CDR3 DNA: TGCAGCGTTGACCCACAGGTTCTAACAGATACGCAGTATTTT
clone size: once
J gene: TRBJ2-3
V gene: TRBV29-1
D gene: NA

CDR3 protein: CASSPGGTGGKLFF
CDR3 DNA: TGTGCCAGCTCACCAGGCGGCACGGGGGGAAAACTGTTTTTT
clone size: NA
J gene: TRBJ1-4
V gene: TRBV18
D gene: NA

CDR3 protein: CASSSSGQGHLEAFF
CDR3 DNA: TGTGCCAGCAGTTCGTCGGGTCAGGGACACCTGGAAGCTTTCTTT
clone size: NA
J gene: TRBJ1-1
V gene: TRBV28
D gene: NA

CDR3 protein: CASSDWSGGAVDTQYF
CDR3 DNA: TGTGCCAGCAGTGATTGGAGCGGGGGGGCCGTAGATACGCAGTATTTT
clone size: NA
J gene: TRBJ2-3
V gene: TRBV6-1
D gene: TRBD2

CDR3 protein: CASSISSGANVLTF
CDR3 DNA: TGTGCCAGCTCGATTAGCTCTGGGGCCAACGTCCTGACTTTC
clone size: NA
J gene: TRBJ2-6
V gene: TRBV7-3
D gene: NA

CDR3 protein: CASSLGGQAYQETQYF
CDR3 DNA: TGTGCTAGCAGCTTAGGGGGACAGGCTTACCAAGAGACCCAGTACTTC
clone size: NA
J gene: TRBJ2-5
V gene: TRBV7-7
D gene: TRBD1

CDR3 protein: CASSSSVGGGEKLFF
CDR3 DNA: TGCGCCAGCAGCTCATCAGTTGGGGGAGGTGAAAAACTGTTTTTT
clone size: once
J gene: TRBJ1-4
V gene: TRBV5-1
D gene: NA

CDR3 protein: CASSELAGESYNEQFF
CDR3 DNA: TGTGCCAGCAGTGAACTAGCGGGAGAGTCCTACAATGAGCAGTTCTTC
clone size: NA
J gene: TRBJ2-1
V gene: TRBV6-1
D gene: TRBD2

CDR3 protein: CASSRSVGGSSDTQYF
CDR3 DNA: TGTGCCAGCAGCCGCAGTGTGGGCGGGAGCTCAGATACGCAGTATTTT
clone size: NA
J gene: TRBJ2-3
V gene: TRBV7-9
D gene: TRBD2

CDR3 protein: CASSLAGGHQYF
CDR3 DNA: TGTGCCAGCAGCTTAGCGGGGGGGCATCAGTACTTC
clone size: NA
J gene: TRBJ2-7
V gene: TRBV7-2
D gene: NA

CDR3 protein: CSGQVEDTQYF
CDR3 DNA: TGCAGTGGGCAGGTTGAAGATACGCAGTATTTT
clone size: NA
J gene: TRBJ2-3
V gene: TRBV20-1
D gene: NA

CDR3 protein: CASSPPFSGWSGELFF
CDR3 DNA: TGTGCCAGCTCACCACCGTTCTCAGGATGGTCCGGGGAGCTGTTTTTT
clone size: NA
J gene: TRBJ2-2
V gene: TRBV18
D gene: NA

CDR3 protein: CASNLDSYQPQHF
CDR3 DNA: TGTGCCAGCAATCTCGACAGTTATCAGCCCCAGCATTTT
clone size: NA
J gene: TRBJ1-5
V gene: TRBV2
D gene: NA

CDR3 protein: CASSLSGGNIGDTQYF
CDR3 DNA: TGCGCCAGCAGCCTCTCGGGGGGCAATATTGGAGATACGCAGTATTTT
clone size: few
J gene: TRBJ2-3
V gene: TRBV5-1
D gene: NA

CDR3 protein: CASSLDGGAKNIQYF
CDR3 DNA: TGTGCCAGCAGCTTGGATGGGGGGGCCAAAAACATTCAGTACTTC
clone size: NA
J gene: TRBJ2-4
V gene: TRBV5-4
D gene: NA

CDR3 protein: CASSLQQGMTGELFF
CDR3 DNA: TGTGCCAGCAGTTTACAACAGGGGATGACCGGGGAGCTGTTTTTT
clone size: once
J gene: TRBJ2-2
V gene: TRBV27
D gene: TRBD1

CDR3 protein: CASSYRDRGRNTEAFF
CDR3 DNA: TGTGCCAGCAGTTACCGGGACAGGGGGCGGAACACTGAAGCTTTCTTT
clone size: NA
J gene: TRBJ1-1
V gene: TRBV6-5
D gene: TRBD1